This T cell receptor beta chain stems from a study of cytomegalovirus exposure and HLA in healthy donors. In the case of this clone: Its antigen is still unknown.

Broader study findings: Later genetic work tied a missense DCLRE1C variant to beta-chain V and J trimming.

Primers included in the PCR were 60 Vbeta and 13 Jbeta primers. Profiling relied on immunoSEQ multiplex PCR, and the TCRdb table lists in-frame clones only, not all of them. Of around 130,000 clones in the sample, just under 75% were seen once. V shed 4 bases and J 4 bases; nucleotides not matched to a gene: 6. The germline V gene encodes CDR1 SGHRS and CDR2 YFSETQ. The CDR3 loop spans 14 amino acids. Sample: PBMCs. The clonotype comes from a man in his forties in good health and CMV-seropositive. The genes are TRBV5-1 and TRBJ2-3, with 7 bases identical to TRBD1. Here the CDR3 DNA reads TGCGCCAGCAGCAGTACAGGGGTTTCAGATACGCAGTATTTT. Its protein product is CASSSTGVSDTQYF.